Included here is one T cell receptor beta chain sequence, with context. Antigen specificity is unknown. Though nominally healthy at sampling, donors likely had unrecorded immune exposures. This record comes from a study of cytomegalovirus exposure and HLA in healthy donors. The study's findings and limits: In a later analysis, TCR beta V- and J-gene trimming showed a link to a missense DCLRE1C variant.

V lost 10 bases, J lost 0 bases, and 4 bases stayed unmatched. Germline V gives CDR1 LNHDA, CDR2 SQIVND (reference sequence). There are 14 residues in the CDR3. PCR was performed using 60 Vbeta and 13 Jbeta primers. Libraries were prepared by immunoSEQ multiplex PCR; TCRdb keeps only in-frame clonotypes and omits some of them. The sample has about 120,000 clones; over 70% are singletons. The sample comprised PBMCs. The clonotype comes from a middle-aged woman in good health and CMV-seronegative. V is TRBV19 and J is TRBJ2-1; 9 bases agree with TRBD2. The chain's CDR3 is CATRLAVSYNEQFF. The DNA of the CDR3 is TGTGCCACCCGACTAGCGGTCTCCTACAATGAGCAGTTCTTC.